This T cell receptor (beta chain) is drawn from a study of T-cell reconstitution after alpha-beta-depleted transplantation in children. Study outcomes and limitations: Expanded clones from the graft, numbering several hundred, reportedly supplied alpha-beta T cells about two months after transplant. Recipient T cells and thymic progenitors that survived gave rise to the high TCRbeta diversity observed at day 60 in some patients. One year post-transplant, T-cell counts and diversity were largely derived from T cells produced anew.

The CDR3 extends over 14 amino acids. Germline CDR1 reads SGHKS; CDR2 reads YYEKEE (reference sequence). Between the trimmed V and J ends, which lost 4 bases and 4 bases, there was a span of 12 bases. Unique molecular identifiers were incorporated when the TCRbeta library was constructed. Using its own MiXCR run on the PCR reads, TCRdb lists one record per CDR3 protein. The profile covers 200,000 to 250,000 distinct CDR3 sequences, with roughly 8.2% appearing a single time and 5% to 7% taken by the ten largest. Turning to this clonotype: Its antigen is currently unknown.

The gene calls are TRBV5-5 and TRBJ1-5; tentative D call: TRBD1 (5 bases). The TCR was taken from a male patient between 10 and 17 years old who had a stem cell transplant for acute lymphoblastic leukemia, so the T cells may come from the graft donor. The material was PBMCs, mostly from graft donor cells, obtained 180 days after TCRalphabeta/CD19-depleted stem cell transplant. CDR3 DNA sequence: TGTGCCAGCAGCCAGGGTACACCTAATCAGCCCCAGCATTTT. It yields the protein CASSQGTPNQPQHF.